The clone carrying this T cell receptor beta chain was recorded at least ten times. CDR3 length equals 15 residues. Looked up from germline, CDR1 is DFQATT and CDR2 is SNEGSKA (reference sequence). The V gene lost 3 bases and the J gene lost 8 bases, with 20 bases spanning the gap. The data are from a study of blood T cells in healthy people across ages. Peripheral blood from each donor was collected in a volume of 9.5 to 10 milliliters. A second 7 to 11 cycle PCR used barcoded and J-beta primers. MiXCR was run by TCRdb on the 5' RACE reads, yielding one entry per CDR3 protein. The sample holds some 1 million distinct CDR3 sequences; less than 50% are singletons and the top ten take 15% to 20%.

This chain joins TRBV20-1 and TRBJ2-1, with D uncertain. The specimen sequenced was blood. This clonotype originated in a woman between 55 and 75 years old in good health. The CDR3 sequence is CSARDVGRVLDEQFF. The CDR3 DNA is TGCAGTGCTAGGGACGTGGGAAGGGTTTTGGATGAGCAGTTCTTC.